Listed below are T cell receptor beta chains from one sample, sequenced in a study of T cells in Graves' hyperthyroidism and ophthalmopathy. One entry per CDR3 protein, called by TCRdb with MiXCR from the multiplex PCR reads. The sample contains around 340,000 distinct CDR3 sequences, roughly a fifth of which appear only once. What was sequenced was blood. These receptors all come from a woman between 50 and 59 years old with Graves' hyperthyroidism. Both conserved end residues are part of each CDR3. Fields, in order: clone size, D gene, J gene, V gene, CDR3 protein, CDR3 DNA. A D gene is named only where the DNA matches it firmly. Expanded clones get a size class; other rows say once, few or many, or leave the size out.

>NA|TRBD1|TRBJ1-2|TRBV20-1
CSARGDSYYGYTF
TGCAGTGCTAGGGGGGACAGTTACTATGGCTACACCTTC
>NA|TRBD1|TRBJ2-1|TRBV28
CASSKTGNYNEQFF
TGTGCCAGCAGTAAGACAGGGAACTACAATGAGCAGTTCTTC
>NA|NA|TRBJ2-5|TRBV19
CASSIQGPETQYF
TGTGCCAGTAGTATACAGGGCCCGGAGACCCAGTACTTC
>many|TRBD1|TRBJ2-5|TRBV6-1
CASTTGVREETQYF
TGTGCCAGCACTACAGGGGTTCGCGAAGAGACCCAGTACTTC
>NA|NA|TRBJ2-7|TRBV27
CASSLSNSSYEQYF
TGTGCCAGCAGTTTATCTAACAGCTCCTACGAGCAGTACTTC
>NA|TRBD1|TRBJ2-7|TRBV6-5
CASSTDRAYEQYF
TGTGCCAGCAGTACCGACAGGGCTTACGAGCAGTACTTC
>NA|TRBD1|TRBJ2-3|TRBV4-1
CASSPFGQGGTDTQYF
TGCGCCAGCAGCCCCTTCGGACAGGGTGGTACAGATACGCAGTATTTT
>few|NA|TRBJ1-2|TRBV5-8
CATPLGPYSGGYTF
TGTGCCACCCCCCTTGGACCGTACAGCGGTGGCTACACCTTC
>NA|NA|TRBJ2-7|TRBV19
CASSQLPGTLGEQYF
TGTGCCAGTAGTCAGCTTCCCGGGACCCTGGGAGAGCAGTACTTC
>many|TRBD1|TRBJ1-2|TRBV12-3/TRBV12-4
CASSRQGGGYTF
TGTGCCAGCAGCCGACAGGGAGGTGGCTACACCTTC
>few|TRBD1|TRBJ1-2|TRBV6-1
CASSTGVRGYTF
TGTGCCAGCAGCACAGGGGTGCGGGGCTACACCTTC
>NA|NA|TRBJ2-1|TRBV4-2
CASSLETGPAGNEQFF
TGTGCCAGCAGCCTGGAAACAGGGCCAGCGGGCAATGAGCAGTTCTTC
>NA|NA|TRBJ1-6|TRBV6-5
CASSGGGIPLHF
TGTGCCAGCTCCGGGGGGGGGATACCCCTCCACTTT
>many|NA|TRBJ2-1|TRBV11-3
CASTGDGGAQDDEQFF
TGTGCCAGCACGGGGGACGGCGGCGCGCAGGACGATGAGCAGTTCTTC
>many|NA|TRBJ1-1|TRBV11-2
CASSPRIVGTEAFF
TGTGCCAGCAGTCCAAGAATAGTGGGCACTGAAGCTTTCTTT
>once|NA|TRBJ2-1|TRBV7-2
CASSLAGLTYNEQFF
TGTGCCAGCAGCTTAGCGGGATTAACCTACAATGAGCAGTTCTTC
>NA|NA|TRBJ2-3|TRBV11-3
CASSLGASTDTRYF
TGTGCCAGCAGCTTAGGGGCTAGCACAGATACGCGGTATTTT
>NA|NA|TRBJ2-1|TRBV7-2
CASSYGTWLEQFF
TGTGCCAGCAGCTATGGGACATGGCTTGAGCAGTTCTTC
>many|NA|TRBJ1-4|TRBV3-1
CASSREGSANEKLFF
TGTGCCAGCAGCCGCGAGGGCTCGGCTAATGAAAAACTGTTTTTT
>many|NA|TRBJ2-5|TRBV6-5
CASSYSHSGSNQETQYF
TGTGCCAGCAGTTACTCTCACAGCGGGTCGAACCAAGAGACCCAGTACTTC
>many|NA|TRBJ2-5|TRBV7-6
CASSPGRWETQYF
TGTGCCAGCAGCCCAGGCAGGTGGGAGACCCAGTACTTC
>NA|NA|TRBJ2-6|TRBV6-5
CASSYGLRGASGANVLTF
TGTGCCAGCAGTTACGGACTCAGGGGGGCCTCTGGGGCCAACGTCCTGACTTTC